This TCR beta chain is drawn from a study of blood T cell repertoires in COVID-19. Trimming pared 3 bases from V and 12 bases from J, leaving 20 bases between. The CDR3 totals 14 residues. The germline V gene has CDR1 MRHNA and CDR2 SNTAGT. Here immunoSEQ multiplex PCR was the method, and the copy in TCRdb shows in-frame clones only, minus some. Altogether over 200,000 clones are present, more than 80% being singletons, with the ten largest covering 1.2%. The clonotype originates from a man aged 30 to 39 who had recovered from COVID-19. Sequenced material: PBMCs or T cells enriched from blood (not recorded which). This chain links TRBV6-4 with TRBJ1-1; D may be TRBD1 (5 bases). The CDR3 nucleotides read TGTGCCAGCAGTGATTTGGGAGTTGGGGGGATACCTTTCTTT. This codes for CASSDLGVGGIPFF.